Presented here are 9 T cell receptor beta chains from one specimen sequenced in a study of blood T cell repertoires in COVID-19. Profiling relied on immunoSEQ multiplex PCR, and the TCRdb table lists in-frame clones only, not all of them. The sample lists around 170,000 clones; about 84% were seen once. The sample was PBMCs or T cells enriched from blood (not recorded which). The receptor set was obtained from a man over 45 who had recovered from COVID-19.

The gene calls are TRBV9 and TRBJ1-1; D not resolved. CDR1 is SGDLS and CDR2 is YYNGEE in the germline V gene. The CDR3 length is 16 residues. V lost 0 bases, J lost 3 bases, and 15 bases lay in between. The CDR3 DNA reads as TGTGCCAGCAGCGTAGATGGGCGAAGCACCTACACTGAAGCTTTCTTT. Encoded protein: CASSVDGRSTYTEAFF.

The gene calls are TRBV5-1 and TRBJ1-4, with D possibly being TRBD1 (6 bases). V shed 0 bases and J shed 0 bases, with 15 bases lying between them. There are 18 residues in the CDR3. Germline V lookup: CDR1 SGHRS, CDR2 YFSETQ. CDR3 sequence reads: CASSLGQGTITTNEKLFF. Written as DNA, the CDR3 is TGCGCCAGCAGCTTGGGTCAGGGGACGATCACAACTAATGAAAAACTGTTTTTT.

The J gene is TRBJ2-7, the V gene TRBV5-5, with unresolved D. V was pared by 3 bases and J by 6 bases, with 7 bases between. The germline V gene has CDR1 SGHKS and CDR2 YYEKEE (reference sequence). The CDR3 is made up of 11 amino acids. CDR3 in DNA: TGTGCCAGCAGCTCCCTCCGCGAGCAGTACTTC. Protein: CASSSLREQYF.

CDR3 region: CASSLGTASTYEQYF. The CDR3 DNA sequence: TGTGCCAGCAGTTTAGGGACAGCATCCACCTACGAGCAGTACTTC. The rearrangement joins TRBV27 to TRBJ2-7, with TRBD1 matching 7 bases. After removal of 2 bases from V and 2 bases from J, the junction contained 6 bases not matched to a gene. CDR3 length: 15 amino acids. Germline V gene lookup returns CDR1 MNHEY and CDR2 SMNVEV (reference sequence).

The J gene is TRBJ1-6, the V gene TRBV28, with D tentatively TRBD1 (5 bases). This CDR3 has 15 amino acids. Trimming removed 2 bases at V and 10 bases at J, with 15 bases between. Germline assignment: CDR1 MDHEN and CDR2 SYDVKM. The DNA of the CDR3 is TGTGCCAGCAGTTTAATAGGCAGGGCTCAGTCACCCCTCCACTTT. This codes for CASSLIGRAQSPLHF.

The chain joins TRBV12-2 to TRBJ2-4; the table's D gene call, TRBD2, was not cross checked with the DNA. TRBV12-2 corresponds to a pseudogene. This CDR3 has 20 amino acids. This chain's CDR3 is CASRLRRGKRGGLAKNIQYF. The DNA of the CDR3 is TGTGCAAGTCGCTTACGCCGGGGAAAGCGGGGGGGCCTAGCCAAAAACATTCAGTACTTC.

This sequence joins TRBV2 and TRBJ1-5, with 7 positions matching TRBD1. Per the germline V gene, CDR1 is SNHLY and CDR2 is FYNNEI. V shed 6 bases and J 11 bases; nucleotides not matched to a gene: 7. The CDR3 loop spans 12 amino acids. The CDR3 region is CASRGTAYSQHF. The CDR3 nucleotides read TGTGCCAGCAGGGGGACAGCCTATTCCCAGCATTTT.

V usage is TRBV19 and J usage is TRBJ1-6; 7 bases are shared with TRBD1. The CDR3 covers 19 residues. V shed 5 bases and J 1 base; nucleotides not matched to a gene: 14. Germline V lookup: CDR1 LNHDA, CDR2 SQIVND (reference sequence). CDR3 region: CASSFGIGQVISYNSPLHF. In DNA form, the CDR3 reads TGTGCCAGTAGTTTTGGAATCGGACAGGTTATATCCTATAATTCACCCCTCCACTTT.

This clone was counted once. This chain joins TRBV3-1 (or the pseudogene TRBV3-2) and TRBJ2-7; D is perhaps TRBD2 (6 bases). The CDR3 is 15 amino acids. Germline V gives CDR1 LGHDT, CDR2 YNNKEL (reference sequence). Deletions cut 0 bases from V and 2 bases from J, with 11 bases between. The DNA of the CDR3 is TGTGCCAGCAGCCAAGAGTGGCGGGAAACCTACGAGCAGTACTTC. Residues: CASSQEWRETYEQYF.